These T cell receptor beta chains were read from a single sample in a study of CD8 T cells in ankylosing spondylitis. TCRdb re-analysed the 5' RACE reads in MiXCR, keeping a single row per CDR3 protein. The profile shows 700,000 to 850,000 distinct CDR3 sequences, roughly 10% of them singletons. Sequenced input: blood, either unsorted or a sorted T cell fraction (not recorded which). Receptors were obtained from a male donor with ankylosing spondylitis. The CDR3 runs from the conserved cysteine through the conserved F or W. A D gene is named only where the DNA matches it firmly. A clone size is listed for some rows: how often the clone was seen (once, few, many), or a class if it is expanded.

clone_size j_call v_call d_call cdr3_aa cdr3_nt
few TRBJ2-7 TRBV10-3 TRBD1 CAIKPGQIYEQYF TGTGCCATCAAACCGGGACAGATATACGAGCAGTACTTC
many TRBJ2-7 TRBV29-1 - CSVSRSGGYEQYF TGCAGCGTTAGCCGTTCCGGGGGCTACGAGCAGTACTTC
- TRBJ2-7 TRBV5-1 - CASSFSFAGIYEQYF TGCGCCAGCAGCTTTTCTTTTGCGGGTATCTACGAGCAGTACTTC
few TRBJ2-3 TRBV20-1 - CSVRGVTSTDTQYF TGCAGTGTCAGAGGGGTAACTAGCACAGATACGCAGTATTTT
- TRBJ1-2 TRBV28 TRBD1 CASSYGTGRSGYTF TGTGCCAGCAGTTACGGGACAGGGAGGAGTGGCTACACCTTC
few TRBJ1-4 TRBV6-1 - CASKGGFGNEKLFF TGTGCCAGCAAGGGGGGGTTTGGGAATGAAAAACTGTTTTTT
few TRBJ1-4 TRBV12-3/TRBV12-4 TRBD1 CASYSGTGSEKLFF TGTGCCAGCTATTCCGGGACAGGGAGTGAAAAACTGTTTTTT
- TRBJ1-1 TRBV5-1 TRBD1 CASSLVRTGDYMNTEAFF TGCGCCAGCAGCTTGGTTCGGACAGGGGATTACATGAACACTGAAGCTTTCTTT
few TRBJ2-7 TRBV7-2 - CASSLRAVVYEQYF TGTGCCAGCAGCTTAAGGGCAGTAGTCTACGAGCAGTACTTC
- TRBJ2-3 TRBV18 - CASSPPLADTQYF TGTGCCAGCTCACCACCGCTAGCAGATACGCAGTATTTT
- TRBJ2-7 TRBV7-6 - CASSRDQMWEQYF TGTGCCAGCAGCAGGGACCAGATGTGGGAGCAGTACTTC
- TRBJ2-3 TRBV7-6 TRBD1 CASSVKWTGGRTDTQYF TGTGCCAGCAGCGTCAAGTGGACAGGAGGCCGGACAGATACGCAGTATTTT
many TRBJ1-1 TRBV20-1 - CSANRQNTEAFF TGCAGTGCCAACAGGCAGAACACTGAAGCTTTCTTT
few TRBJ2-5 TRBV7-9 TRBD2 CASSPGAPFSGVDSQYF TGTGCCAGCAGCCCCGGAGCTCCCTTTAGCGGGGTGGATTCCCAGTACTTC
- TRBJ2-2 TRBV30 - CAWSVIRSGELFF TGTGCCTGGAGTGTAATTAGGTCCGGGGAGCTGTTTTTT
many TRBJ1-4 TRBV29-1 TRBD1 CSVETGTNEKLFF TGCAGCGTTGAGACAGGGACTAATGAAAAACTGTTTTTT
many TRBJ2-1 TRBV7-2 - CASSLAGTSYNEQFF TGTGCCAGCAGCTTAGCTGGGACTTCCTACAATGAGCAGTTCTTC
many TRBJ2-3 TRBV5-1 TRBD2 CASSPGTSDTDTQYF TGCGCCAGCAGCCCCGGGACTAGTGACACAGATACGCAGTATTTT
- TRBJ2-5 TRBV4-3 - CASSQDAGAGETQYF TGCGCCAGCAGCCAAGATGCGGGCGCCGGAGAGACCCAGTACTTC
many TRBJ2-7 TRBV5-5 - CASTIGGDVYEQYF TGTGCCAGCACCATCGGAGGGGATGTGTACGAGCAGTACTTC
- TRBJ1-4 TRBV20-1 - CSARESVNEKLFF TGCAGTGCTAGGGAGAGTGTTAATGAAAAACTGTTTTTT
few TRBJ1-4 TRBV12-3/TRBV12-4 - CASSLKRAGGEKLFF TGTGCCAGCAGTTTGAAGAGGGCTGGCGGTGAAAAACTGTTTTTT
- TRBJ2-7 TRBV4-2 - CASSQAWGQADEQYF TGTGCCAGCAGCCAAGCCTGGGGGCAAGCGGACGAGCAGTACTTC
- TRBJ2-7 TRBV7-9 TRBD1 CASSSRDSPYEQYF TGTGCCAGCAGCTCCCGGGACAGCCCCTACGAGCAGTACTTC
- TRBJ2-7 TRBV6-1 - CASSVSIFAAYEQYF TGTGCCAGCAGCGTTTCCATCTTCGCAGCCTACGAGCAGTACTTC
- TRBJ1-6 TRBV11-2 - CASSLERGSYNSPLHF TGTGCCAGCAGCTTAGAACGGGGGTCCTACAATTCACCCCTCCACTTT
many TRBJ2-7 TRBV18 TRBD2 CASSPPGGSSKQYF TGTGCCAGCTCACCACCGGGGGGGAGTAGCAAGCAGTACTTC
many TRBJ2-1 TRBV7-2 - CASSRTEAFYNEQFF TGTGCCAGCAGCCGTACCGAAGCCTTCTACAATGAGCAGTTCTTC
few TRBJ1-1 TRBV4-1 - CASSQGPGSLRKEAFF TGCGCCAGCAGCCAAGGGCCGGGATCCCTCAGGAAGGAAGCTTTCTTT
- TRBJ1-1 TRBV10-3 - CAISEQSTGNTEAFF TGTGCCATCAGTGAACAATCCACAGGGAACACTGAAGCTTTCTTT
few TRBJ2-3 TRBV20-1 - CSACATDTQYF TGCAGTGCCTGCGCGACCGATACGCAGTATTTT
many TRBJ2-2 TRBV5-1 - CASSLSQGITGELFF TGCGCCAGCAGCTTGTCCCAGGGGATCACCGGGGAGCTGTTTTTT
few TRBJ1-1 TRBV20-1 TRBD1 CSARTIPGTGLGAFF TGCAGTGCTCGCACTATCCCCGGGACAGGCCTCGGGGCTTTCTTT
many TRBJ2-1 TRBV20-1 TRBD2 CSAMRGGSSYNEQFF TGCAGTGCTATGCGGGGGGGGAGCTCCTACAATGAGCAGTTCTTC
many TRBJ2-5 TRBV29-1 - CSVGPQGFQETQYF TGCAGCGTTGGACCTCAGGGGTTCCAAGAGACCCAGTACTTC
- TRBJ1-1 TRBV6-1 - CASSDRALGNTEAFF TGTGCCAGCAGTGATAGGGCTCTAGGGAACACTGAAGCTTTCTTT
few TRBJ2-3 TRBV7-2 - CASSTRVAIGDTQYF TGTGCCAGCAGCACCCGGGTGGCGATCGGAGATACGCAGTATTTT
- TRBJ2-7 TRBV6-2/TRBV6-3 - CASSSYEEVREQYF TGTGCCAGCAGTTCGTACGAGGAGGTACGCGAGCAGTACTTC
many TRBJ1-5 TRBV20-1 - CSAPTDSNQPQHF TGCAGTGCTCCGACCGATAGCAATCAGCCCCAGCATTTT
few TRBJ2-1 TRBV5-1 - CASSLGGNTNNEQFF TGCGCCAGCAGCTTGGGTGGGAACACTAACAATGAGCAGTTCTTC
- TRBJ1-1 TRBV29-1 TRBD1 CSGTGEAPEAFF TGCAGTGGGACAGGGGAGGCCCCTGAAGCTTTCTTT
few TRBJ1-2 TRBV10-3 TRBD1 CAIRGQLLFNYGYTF TGTGCCATCAGGGGACAGCTCCTCTTTAACTATGGCTACACCTTC
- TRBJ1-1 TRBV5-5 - CASSPFGTEAFF TGTGCCAGCAGCCCGTTTGGCACTGAAGCTTTCTTT
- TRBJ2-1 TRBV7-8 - CASSLWRAGVYNEQFF TGTGCCAGCAGCCTTTGGAGGGCTGGGGTATACAATGAGCAGTTCTTC
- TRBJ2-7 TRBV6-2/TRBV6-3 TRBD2 CASSQRPGLAKSYEQYF TGTGCCAGCAGCCAACGCCCGGGACTAGCGAAATCCTACGAGCAGTACTTC
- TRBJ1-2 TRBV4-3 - CASSQAPGDGYTF TGCGCCAGCAGCCAAGCCCCAGGGGATGGCTACACCTTC
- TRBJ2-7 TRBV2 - CASRRHPYEQYF TGTGCCAGCAGGAGACATCCCTACGAGCAGTACTTC
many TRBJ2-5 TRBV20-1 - CSASTISPETQYF TGCAGTGCTTCGACAATTTCCCCAGAGACCCAGTACTTC
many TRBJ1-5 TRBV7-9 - CASSSDRYSNQPQHF TGTGCCAGCAGTTCTGACAGATATAGCAATCAGCCCCAGCATTTT
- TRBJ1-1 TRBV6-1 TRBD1 CASRIRQGMNTEAFF TGTGCCAGCAGGATAAGACAGGGTATGAACACTGAAGCTTTCTTT
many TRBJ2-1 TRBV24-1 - CATRGEHEQFF TGTGCCACCAGGGGGGAACATGAGCAGTTCTTC
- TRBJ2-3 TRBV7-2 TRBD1 CTSSLYRTGVTDTQYF TGTACCAGCAGCTTATATAGGACAGGGGTCACAGATACGCAGTATTTT
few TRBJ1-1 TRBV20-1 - CSVPAGGNTEAFF TGCAGTGTCCCGGCGGGGGGGAACACTGAAGCTTTCTTT
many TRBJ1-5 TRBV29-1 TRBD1 CSVRTGGTAQHF TGCAGCGTCCGGACAGGGGGCACGGCCCAGCATTTT
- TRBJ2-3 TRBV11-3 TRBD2 CASSARLAGATDTQYF TGTGCCAGCAGCGCTCGACTAGCGGGAGCCACAGATACGCAGTATTTT